This is a list of T cell receptor beta chains from one sample in a study of blood T cells in healthy people across ages. TCRdb redid the calling of the 5' RACE reads with MiXCR, one entry per CDR3 protein. The sample includes over 1,200,000 distinct CDR3 sequences, roughly 64% of them seen just once. The sequenced material came from blood. The receptors were gathered from a man between 18 and 35 years old in good health. Each CDR3 is given without its conserved first and last residue. The D gene is left open where the match is weak.

d_gene: .
v_gene: TRBV10-3
CDR3aa: AISELERSYNEQF

d_gene: .
v_gene: TRBV4-1
CDR3aa: ASSQDESRGGVEKLF

d_gene: .
v_gene: TRBV3-1
CDR3aa: ASSQEFGGSYNEQF

d_gene: .
v_gene: TRBV12-3/TRBV12-4
CDR3aa: ASSWGVSTDTQY

d_gene: .
v_gene: TRBV6-5
CDR3aa: ASSSAELGSQH

d_gene: .
v_gene: TRBV6-1
CDR3aa: ASSSQRGSEQY

d_gene: .
v_gene: TRBV7-9
CDR3aa: ASSSAGPVEQF

d_gene: .
v_gene: TRBV12-3/TRBV12-4
CDR3aa: ASRPYTGGNYEQY

d_gene: .
v_gene: TRBV4-3
CDR3aa: ASSQFSTGTYEQY

d_gene: .
v_gene: TRBV20-1
CDR3aa: SATHESLGNRVGNEQF

d_gene: .
v_gene: TRBV20-1
CDR3aa: SAPRFRNMGDEQF

d_gene: .
v_gene: TRBV7-9
CDR3aa: ASSAGTAGYNEQF

d_gene: TRBD2
v_gene: TRBV29-1
CDR3aa: SVGLAGGPGGNEQF

d_gene: .
v_gene: TRBV11-2
CDR3aa: ASSTPLYPRQF

d_gene: TRBD1
v_gene: TRBV27
CDR3aa: ASKTGDHSNQPQH

d_gene: .
v_gene: TRBV6-2/TRBV6-3
CDR3aa: TSRSGENTGELF

d_gene: TRBD1
v_gene: TRBV6-5
CDR3aa: ASSYRQGVAGYT

d_gene: TRBD1
v_gene: TRBV25-1
CDR3aa: ASSPGTGTNSPLH

d_gene: TRBD1
v_gene: TRBV7-7
CDR3aa: ASSPGQGERYEQY

d_gene: .
v_gene: TRBV6-5
CDR3aa: ASVGVSNWTEAF

d_gene: .
v_gene: TRBV5-1
CDR3aa: ASSLKVGGETQY

d_gene: .
v_gene: TRBV28
CDR3aa: ASSYPVPDTQY

d_gene: .
v_gene: TRBV9
CDR3aa: ASSVSQGSGSPLH

d_gene: TRBD2
v_gene: TRBV13
CDR3aa: ASSPVRAGGSGANVLT

d_gene: .
v_gene: TRBV6-5
CDR3aa: ASSNLYEQF

d_gene: .
v_gene: TRBV10-3
CDR3aa: AISESRGGRAYNEQF

d_gene: .
v_gene: TRBV18
CDR3aa: ASSPTEAF

d_gene: .
v_gene: TRBV21-1
CDR3aa: ASSNRDNEAYGYT

d_gene: TRBD1
v_gene: TRBV7-8
CDR3aa: AAARTGNNEKLF

d_gene: TRBD2
v_gene: TRBV27
CDR3aa: AGKMLAGSDEQF

d_gene: .
v_gene: TRBV18
CDR3aa: ASSPSKGGTTHTQY

d_gene: .
v_gene: TRBV2
CDR3aa: ASSEGRDINYGYT

d_gene: .
v_gene: TRBV11-2
CDR3aa: ASSFEQVLVTQY

d_gene: .
v_gene: TRBV7-9
CDR3aa: ASSSSTAYNEQF

d_gene: .
v_gene: TRBV4-1
CDR3aa: ASSPRDGYSQEAQY

d_gene: TRBD2
v_gene: TRBV7-2
CDR3aa: ASSQGGGLAGHNEQY

d_gene: .
v_gene: TRBV7-9
CDR3aa: ASSHSGQPSYGYT

d_gene: TRBD1
v_gene: TRBV12-3/TRBV12-4
CDR3aa: ASSLNRGGGEAQY

d_gene: .
v_gene: TRBV12-3/TRBV12-4
CDR3aa: ASSLAGFGATQNYEQY

d_gene: .
v_gene: TRBV20-1
CDR3aa: SASGGAVNCGYT

d_gene: .
v_gene: TRBV15
CDR3aa: ATSESRGTEAF

d_gene: TRBD1
v_gene: TRBV10-3
CDR3aa: AISGEDRGQVEQY

d_gene: .
v_gene: TRBV29-1
CDR3aa: SVDETGGNEKLF

d_gene: .
v_gene: TRBV27
CDR3aa: ASSPGTSNHEQY

d_gene: .
v_gene: TRBV6-1
CDR3aa: ASSNWGGNTEAF

d_gene: .
v_gene: TRBV11-2
CDR3aa: ASSRQGTQY

d_gene: .
v_gene: TRBV12-3/TRBV12-4
CDR3aa: ASSPGLYNEQF

d_gene: TRBD1
v_gene: TRBV7-9
CDR3aa: ASSTPTDRDHGYT